This TCR beta chain was retrieved from a study of siplizumab effects on memory and regulatory T cells. The protocol was immunoSEQ multiplex PCR, while the TCRdb copy is restricted to in-frame clones and leaves out a portion. Among 70,000 or so clones listed, more than 80% were seen once. CDR3 size: 16 residues. V lost 4 bases and J 0 bases, leaving 17 bases between the germline ends. Germline V lookup: CDR1 SGDLS, CDR2 YYNGEE. The specimen sequenced was CD8+ T cells sorted from blood. The gene calls are TRBV9 and TRBJ2-7; D could derive from TRBD1 or TRBD2 (5 bases each). The clonotype was recovered from a human donor in good health. Here the CDR3 DNA reads TGTGCCAGCAGCCCGGGCTATACGGGGCTCTCCTACGAGCAGTACTTC. Amino acids: CASSPGYTGLSYEQYF.